A selection of T cell receptor beta chains follows, all from one sample in a study of neurological immune-mediated disorders. TCRdb passed the 5' RACE reads through MiXCR, listing each CDR3 protein once. The sample contains 25,000 to 35,000 distinct CDR3 sequences, 9.5% to 13% of which appear only once. Sequencing was done on a sample of PBMCs. These receptors were obtained from a woman aged 60-75 years in good health. Each CDR3 is given with its conserved first and last residue. A D gene is named only where the DNA matches it firmly. Some rows have no size entry. The others give once, few or many, or a class for an expanded clone.

D gene: NA; V gene: TRBV7-9; J gene: TRBJ2-3; clone size: NA; CDR3 DNA: TGTGCCAGCAGCTCCCGGGTAGCGGCAGCCGGGACAGATACGCAGTATTTT; CDR3 protein: CASSSRVAAAGTDTQYF
D gene: TRBD2; V gene: TRBV7-6; J gene: TRBJ2-5; clone size: many; CDR3 DNA: TGTGCCAGCAGCCCCCCCGGGGGGGCGAGGGAGACCCAGTACTTC; CDR3 protein: CASSPPGGARETQYF
D gene: NA; V gene: TRBV20-1; J gene: TRBJ2-7; clone size: many; CDR3 DNA: TGCAGTGCTAGCGAAGCGGCAGCTTGGGCCTACGAGCAGTACTTC; CDR3 protein: CSASEAAAWAYEQYF
D gene: NA; V gene: TRBV15; J gene: TRBJ1-2; clone size: many; CDR3 DNA: TGTGCCACCAGCAGAGATGGGTGGGATTCCTATGGCTACACCTTC; CDR3 protein: CATSRDGWDSYGYTF
D gene: NA; V gene: TRBV7-9; J gene: TRBJ1-1; clone size: many; CDR3 DNA: TGTGCCAGCATTGAGGTTTCCGCTGAAGCTTTCTTT; CDR3 protein: CASIEVSAEAFF
D gene: TRBD2; V gene: TRBV7-3; J gene: TRBJ2-1; clone size: many; CDR3 DNA: TGTGCCAGCAGCTGGCGAAGCGGGGAGGGAGATGAGCAGTTCTTC; CDR3 protein: CASSWRSGEGDEQFF
D gene: TRBD1; V gene: TRBV12-3/TRBV12-4; J gene: TRBJ1-2; clone size: many; CDR3 DNA: TGTGCCAGCAGTCTTCGGACAGGGAACTATGGCTACACCTTC; CDR3 protein: CASSLRTGNYGYTF
D gene: NA; V gene: TRBV20-1; J gene: TRBJ2-2; clone size: many; CDR3 DNA: TGCAGTGCTCCAGCCGGGCAGGCTGGCGGGGAGCTGTTTTTT; CDR3 protein: CSAPAGQAGGELFF
D gene: TRBD2; V gene: TRBV4-1; J gene: TRBJ2-7; clone size: many; CDR3 DNA: TGCGCCAGCAGCCAACTACTAGCGGGGTTATTCAACGAGCAGTACTTC; CDR3 protein: CASSQLLAGLFNEQYF
D gene: TRBD1; V gene: TRBV7-9; J gene: TRBJ1-5; clone size: many; CDR3 DNA: TGTGCCAGCAGCCGGACAGGGATCCAGCCCCAGCATTTT; CDR3 protein: CASSRTGIQPQHF
D gene: NA; V gene: TRBV6-1; J gene: TRBJ2-7; clone size: many; CDR3 DNA: TGTGCCAGCAGTGAATACGGGCAGGACGCCTACGAGCAGTACTTC; CDR3 protein: CASSEYGQDAYEQYF
D gene: NA; V gene: TRBV4-3; J gene: TRBJ1-6; clone size: many; CDR3 DNA: TGCGCCAGCAGCCAGGGAGGTCGGACGGATTCACCCCTCCACTTT; CDR3 protein: CASSQGGRTDSPLHF
D gene: NA; V gene: TRBV5-1; J gene: TRBJ1-6; clone size: many; CDR3 DNA: TGCGCCAGCAGCTTGGGAGGTGCAGGGTACTCACCCCTCCACTTT; CDR3 protein: CASSLGGAGYSPLHF
D gene: TRBD1; V gene: TRBV7-8; J gene: TRBJ2-1; clone size: many; CDR3 DNA: TGTGCCAGCAGCTTAGAAGGGGGCTCCCACAATGAGCAGTTCTTC; CDR3 protein: CASSLEGGSHNEQFF
D gene: NA; V gene: TRBV4-3; J gene: TRBJ1-1; clone size: NA; CDR3 DNA: TGCGCCAGCAGCCATTTTACAGGGACTGAAGCTTTCTTT; CDR3 protein: CASSHFTGTEAFF
D gene: NA; V gene: TRBV12-3/TRBV12-4; J gene: TRBJ1-2; clone size: many; CDR3 DNA: TGTGCCAGCAGCGGTTTAAGGCAGGGAGATGTCTCTATTGGCTACACCTTC; CDR3 protein: CASSGLRQGDVSIGYTF
D gene: NA; V gene: TRBV7-3; J gene: TRBJ1-1; clone size: many; CDR3 DNA: TGTGCCAGCAGCGCTTCGGGAGGAGGCACTGAAGCTTTCTTT; CDR3 protein: CASSASGGGTEAFF
D gene: NA; V gene: TRBV5-1; J gene: TRBJ2-5; clone size: NA; CDR3 DNA: TGCGCCATCAGCCGCGCCGTCTGGGCCCAAGAGACCCAGTACTTC; CDR3 protein: CAISRAVWAQETQYF
D gene: NA; V gene: TRBV12-3/TRBV12-4; J gene: TRBJ2-3; clone size: many; CDR3 DNA: TGTGCCAGCAGCCACCCCCCAGGGACTCTCAGCACAGATACGCAGTATTTT; CDR3 protein: CASSHPPGTLSTDTQYF
D gene: TRBD2; V gene: TRBV5-1; J gene: TRBJ2-5; clone size: many; CDR3 DNA: TGCGCCAGCAGCTTGACGGGGAGGGAAGAGACCCAGTACTTC; CDR3 protein: CASSLTGREETQYF
D gene: NA; V gene: TRBV4-2; J gene: TRBJ2-2; clone size: many; CDR3 DNA: TGTGCCAGCAGCCAAACGGTCTCTGGTGGTGAGGTGGGAAGGGAGCTGTTTTTT; CDR3 protein: CASSQTVSGGEVGRELFF
D gene: NA; V gene: TRBV24-1; J gene: TRBJ2-3; clone size: many; CDR3 DNA: TGTGCCACCAGTGATAGGAGGCCGGGGGTATCAGATACGCAGTATTTT; CDR3 protein: CATSDRRPGVSDTQYF
D gene: NA; V gene: TRBV9; J gene: TRBJ2-1; clone size: many; CDR3 DNA: TGTGCCAGCAGCGCCAGAGACGAGGGAACCTACAATGAGCAGTTCTTC; CDR3 protein: CASSARDEGTYNEQFF
D gene: NA; V gene: TRBV5-1; J gene: TRBJ1-1; clone size: many; CDR3 DNA: TGCGCCAGCGCCACGGAGGGTAGGACTGAAGCTTTCTTT; CDR3 protein: CASATEGRTEAFF
D gene: NA; V gene: TRBV27; J gene: TRBJ2-1; clone size: many; CDR3 DNA: TGTGCCAGCAGTTTAGCCGGGAGTCCCAAGCATGAGCAGTTCTTC; CDR3 protein: CASSLAGSPKHEQFF
D gene: TRBD1; V gene: TRBV4-3; J gene: TRBJ1-4; clone size: many; CDR3 DNA: TGCGCCAGCAGCCATGAACAGGGGGCAGGGGAAAAACTGTTTTTT; CDR3 protein: CASSHEQGAGEKLFF
D gene: NA; V gene: TRBV27; J gene: TRBJ2-7; clone size: many; CDR3 DNA: TGTGCCAGCAGTTTATCGAGGGGGAGCTCCTACGAGCAGTACTTC; CDR3 protein: CASSLSRGSSYEQYF
D gene: TRBD1; V gene: TRBV5-1; J gene: TRBJ2-1; clone size: many; CDR3 DNA: TGCGCCAGCAGCTTGGCCGGGGACAGGGCTAATGAGCAGTTCTTC; CDR3 protein: CASSLAGDRANEQFF
D gene: NA; V gene: TRBV5-8; J gene: TRBJ2-7; clone size: medium-sized; CDR3 DNA: TGTGCCAGCAGCTTGTGGAACAGGGCCGACGAGCAGTACTTC; CDR3 protein: CASSLWNRADEQYF
D gene: NA; V gene: TRBV12-3/TRBV12-4; J gene: TRBJ2-2; clone size: many; CDR3 DNA: TGTGCCAGCAGTTGGCCCGGGGAGCTGTTTTTT; CDR3 protein: CASSWPGELFF
D gene: TRBD1; V gene: TRBV4-1; J gene: TRBJ2-7; clone size: many; CDR3 DNA: TGCGCCAGCAGCCAGACGCGAGGGGGCCTCTACGAGCAGTACTTC; CDR3 protein: CASSQTRGGLYEQYF
D gene: NA; V gene: TRBV7-2; J gene: TRBJ2-2; clone size: many; CDR3 DNA: TGTGCCAGCAGCTGGGCCCCAGGGGGGTTGGTCACCGGGGAGCTGTTTTTT; CDR3 protein: CASSWAPGGLVTGELFF
D gene: TRBD1; V gene: TRBV3-1; J gene: TRBJ1-3; clone size: many; CDR3 DNA: TGTGCCAGCAGCCCGGACAGGGCTCGGGGATTCGGAAACACCATATATTTT; CDR3 protein: CASSPDRARGFGNTIYF
D gene: NA; V gene: TRBV4-1; J gene: TRBJ1-2; clone size: many; CDR3 DNA: TGCGCCAGCAGCCTATCCCGGCAGGGAACGGGTGGCTACACCTTC; CDR3 protein: CASSLSRQGTGGYTF
D gene: TRBD1; V gene: TRBV10-3; J gene: TRBJ1-1; clone size: many; CDR3 DNA: TGTGCCATCAGTACGGACAGGGAAGCTTTCTTT; CDR3 protein: CAISTDREAFF
D gene: TRBD2; V gene: TRBV20-1; J gene: TRBJ2-1; clone size: NA; CDR3 DNA: TGCAGTGCTTCCCGGACTAGCGGGGGTGATGAGCAGTTCTTC; CDR3 protein: CSASRTSGGDEQFF
D gene: NA; V gene: TRBV7-7; J gene: TRBJ2-2; clone size: many; CDR3 DNA: TGTGCCAGCAGCCCCGACAGGAACACCGGGGAGCTGTTTTTT; CDR3 protein: CASSPDRNTGELFF
D gene: TRBD2; V gene: TRBV5-1; J gene: TRBJ2-1; clone size: NA; CDR3 DNA: TGCAACAGCAGCCCGGGACTAATATACAATGAGCAGTTCTTC; CDR3 protein: CNSSPGLIYNEQFF
D gene: NA; V gene: TRBV7-2; J gene: TRBJ2-3; clone size: few; CDR3 DNA: TGTGCCAGCAGCAGAGACACAGATACGCAGTATTTT; CDR3 protein: CASSRDTDTQYF
D gene: NA; V gene: TRBV6-5; J gene: TRBJ2-5; clone size: NA; CDR3 DNA: TGTGCCAGCAGTTATGCAGTGTCCATAACGGAGACCCAGTACTTC; CDR3 protein: CASSYAVSITETQYF
D gene: TRBD1; V gene: TRBV18; J gene: TRBJ2-5; clone size: many; CDR3 DNA: TGTGCCAGCTCACCGAGGACAGGGGGCGGAGAGACCCAGTACTTC; CDR3 protein: CASSPRTGGGETQYF
D gene: NA; V gene: TRBV20-1; J gene: TRBJ2-1; clone size: many; CDR3 DNA: TGCAGTGCTGCTAGGGAGGCTCCGGGATTTTCCTCCCCCGAGCAGTTCTTC; CDR3 protein: CSAAREAPGFSSPEQFF
D gene: NA; V gene: TRBV11-1; J gene: TRBJ2-7; clone size: many; CDR3 DNA: TGTGCCAGCAGCTTAGACGGCCGGCGGGTCCACGAGCAGTACTTC; CDR3 protein: CASSLDGRRVHEQYF
D gene: NA; V gene: TRBV6-5; J gene: TRBJ1-6; clone size: many; CDR3 DNA: TGTGCCAGCGGGAGAAGGGAACATAATTCACCCCTCCACTTT; CDR3 protein: CASGRREHNSPLHF
D gene: TRBD2; V gene: TRBV24-1; J gene: TRBJ2-3; clone size: many; CDR3 DNA: TGTGCCACCAGTCTTAGCGGGGGGGCCGGAGATACGCAGTATTTT; CDR3 protein: CATSLSGGAGDTQYF
D gene: NA; V gene: TRBV25-1; J gene: TRBJ1-4; clone size: many; CDR3 DNA: TGTGCCAGCAGCCCCCTTACCCAGGGTGTGGGTGAAAAACTGTTTTTT; CDR3 protein: CASSPLTQGVGEKLFF
D gene: NA; V gene: TRBV12-3/TRBV12-4; J gene: TRBJ1-6; clone size: many; CDR3 DNA: TGTGCCAGCGGGGGACGGAATTCACCCCTACACTTT; CDR3 protein: CASGGRNSPLHF
D gene: TRBD1; V gene: TRBV7-2; J gene: TRBJ1-6; clone size: many; CDR3 DNA: TGTGCCAGCAGCTTAGAATGGACAGGGTATTCACCCCTCCACTTT; CDR3 protein: CASSLEWTGYSPLHF
D gene: TRBD1; V gene: TRBV5-1; J gene: TRBJ1-2; clone size: many; CDR3 DNA: TGCGCCAGCAGCTTGGATGGTTCAGGGGGCGACTATGGCTACACCTTC; CDR3 protein: CASSLDGSGGDYGYTF
D gene: NA; V gene: TRBV20-1; J gene: TRBJ1-2; clone size: many; CDR3 DNA: TGCAGTGCTCCTAGGTTACAGGGCTATGGCTACACCTTC; CDR3 protein: CSAPRLQGYGYTF
D gene: NA; V gene: TRBV7-8; J gene: TRBJ2-7; clone size: many; CDR3 DNA: TGTGCCAGCAGCTTCACCAGTGGGGAGCAGTACTTC; CDR3 protein: CASSFTSGEQYF
D gene: NA; V gene: TRBV20-1; J gene: TRBJ2-5; clone size: many; CDR3 DNA: TGCAGTGCTAGACGCCCAGGGATCCAAGAGACCCAGTACTTC; CDR3 protein: CSARRPGIQETQYF
D gene: TRBD1; V gene: TRBV12-3/TRBV12-4; J gene: TRBJ2-5; clone size: many; CDR3 DNA: TGTGCCAGCAGTTTCGCGGTGGGGCAGGGGGTAGGAGAGACCCAGTACTTC; CDR3 protein: CASSFAVGQGVGETQYF
D gene: TRBD1; V gene: TRBV6-6; J gene: TRBJ1-4; clone size: many; CDR3 DNA: TGTGCCAGTACGGGACAGCCGAATGAAAAACTGTTTTTT; CDR3 protein: CASTGQPNEKLFF
D gene: NA; V gene: TRBV3-1; J gene: TRBJ1-1; clone size: medium-sized; CDR3 DNA: TGTGCCAGCAGCCAGCAGAGGAACACTGAAGCTTTCTTT; CDR3 protein: CASSQQRNTEAFF